This TCR beta chain is from a study of regulatory T cells in long-lasting Graves disease. Study-wide context: A definition of persistent Graves' disease required over 5 years of antithyroid drugs plus positive TSH receptor antibodies.

Library construction for TCR beta used iRepertoire HTBI primers and Arm-PCR of CDR3 regions. Original analysis: Some 57 TRBV and approximately 13 TRBJ segments were identified across samples. TCRdb passed the multiplex PCR reads through MiXCR, listing each CDR3 protein once. It is TCRdb's table, rather than the study itself, that gives the V and J calls and clone size. The sample holds 400,000 or so distinct CDR3 sequences, around 20% seen once. Study-wide findings and caveats: Accuracy might have suffered from few samples.

Remarks on this clonotype: Its antigen remains unidentified.

Germline CDR1 DFQATT, CDR2 SNEGSKA (reference sequence). The V and J ends lost 0 bases and 0 bases respectively, with 10 bases between them. The CDR3 has 15 amino acids. Time point here: persistent/refractory GD, antithyroid drugs over 5 years with positive TRAb. Construction of the TCR library relied on RNA isolated from PBMCs. The rearrangement joins TRBV20-1 to TRBJ2-3, with D tentatively TRBD2 (6 bases). This TCR was recovered from a female donor with Graves disease. Sequencing was performed on peripheral blood mononuclear cells (PBMCs), taken when the disease was refractory, from a patient treated with antithyroid drugs. CDR3 coding DNA: TGCAGTGCTAGAGATGGGGGGTTTAGCACAGATACGCAGTATTTT. Translated, it gives CSARDGGFSTDTQYF.